This entry lists 13 T cell receptor beta chains sequenced from one sample in a study of blood T cell repertoires in COVID-19. Measured with immunoSEQ multiplex PCR; TCRdb has only the in-frame clones, and not every one. The table has about 270,000 clones, about 86% seen once. Sequencing input: peripheral blood. The receptor set was obtained from a man at least 80 years old with acute or convalescent COVID-19.

In its sample, this clone was seen once. The V gene is TRBV18, the J gene TRBJ1-4; TRBD1 might be the D (5 bases). Per the germline V gene, CDR1 is KGHSH and CDR2 is LQKENI. The V end lost 3 bases, the J end lost 4 bases, and 18 bases lay between the germline ends. The CDR3 sequence is 17 residues long. DNA for the CDR3: TGTGCCAGCTCACCGGTCAGGGCCGTCAAGGATAATGAAAAACTGTTTTTT. It encodes CASSPVRAVKDNEKLFF.

The chain couples TRBV7-6 to TRBJ2-5, with 9 bases that match TRBD1. V was clipped by 2 bases and J by 4 bases; unmatched bases: 5. Germline lookup yields CDR1 SGHVS and CDR2 FNYEAQ. This CDR3 spans 15 amino acids. The CDR3 DNA reads TGTGCCAGCAGCTTACTGGGACAGGGAACAGAGACCCAGTACTTC. This encodes CASSLLGQGTETQYF.

This rearrangement joins TRBV6-5 to TRBJ2-7; D unclear. The V gene lost 6 bases and the J gene lost 2 bases, with 14 bases spanning the gap. CDR1 MNHEY and CDR2 SVGAGI come from the germline V gene. There are 14 residues in the CDR3. CDR3 amino acids: CASRSQQTTYEQYF. The DNA of the CDR3 is TGTGCCAGCAGAAGTCAGCAGACAACCTACGAGCAGTACTTC.

The chain's CDR3 is CASSLMGTGVTETQYF. The CDR3 DNA reads TGTGCCAGCAGCTTAATGGGGACAGGGGTAACAGAGACCCAGTACTTC. This sequence joins TRBV7-8 and TRBJ2-5; 10 bases line up with TRBD1. Per germline, CDR1 SGHVS and CDR2 FQNEAQ. CDR3 length equals 16 residues. V gave up 2 bases and J gave up 4 bases; unmatched junction bases: 7.

This clone has a single count. The gene calls are TRBV28 and TRBJ2-7; TRBD1 is a possible D gene (6 bases). The CDR3 has 15 residues. Germline loops: CDR1 MDHEN, CDR2 SYDVKM. Deletions cut 3 bases from V and 2 bases from J, with 14 bases between. CDR3 in amino acids: CASSLERQVPYEQYF. The DNA for the CDR3 is TGTGCCAGCAGTTTGGAACGACAGGTCCCCTACGAGCAGTACTTC.

The chain has TRBV9 and TRBJ2-5; 9 nucleotides align to TRBD2. V lost 4 bases and J lost 5; bases outside the gene matches: 6. The CDR3 covers 14 residues. CDR1 and CDR2 (germline): SGDLS, YYNGEE. The CDR3 DNA reads TGTGCCAGCAGCACCCTAGCGGGATCGGAGACCCAGTACTTC. Residues: CASSTLAGSETQYF.

The chain couples TRBV5-5 to TRBJ1-2; a possible D gene is TRBD1 (5 bases). From germline, CDR1 is SGHKS and CDR2 YYEKEE (reference sequence). V was trimmed by 4 bases and J by 4 bases, leaving 20 bases between them. The CDR3 runs to 16 residues. The DNA of the CDR3 is TGTGCCAGCAGCCCCGGGGGTGGCAGAGGACTCTATGGCTACACCTTC. Translated, it gives CASSPGGGRGLYGYTF.

The chain joins TRBV6-5 to TRBJ2-7; D is undetermined. V shed 7 bases and J shed 2 bases, with 9 bases lying between them. Germline V gene lookup returns CDR1 MNHEY and CDR2 SVGAGI. The CDR3 is made up of 12 amino acids. CDR3 in DNA: TGTGCCAGCACGGGTCGGACCTACGAGCAGTACTTC. Protein sequence: CASTGRTYEQYF.

In DNA, the CDR3 is TGTGCCAGCAGTCTAGAGACTAGGGGCCCATATGGCTACACCTTC. Its translation is CASSLETRGPYGYTF. This chain connects TRBV2 to TRBJ1-2, with a possible D match to TRBD1 (5 bases). Germline CDR1 is SNHLY and CDR2 is FYNNEI. CDR3 length equals 15 residues. V shed 5 bases and J shed 5 bases, with 18 bases lying between them. The variable domain in full, with the rest retrieved from reference TRBV2 and TRBJ1-2, is EPEVTQTPSHQVTQMGQEVILRCVPISNHLYFYWYRQILGQKVEFLVSFYNNEISEKSEIFDDQFSVERPDGSNFTLKIRSTKLEDSAMYFCASSLETRGPYGYTFGSGTRLTVV.

The V gene is TRBV18, the J gene TRBJ2-1, with TRBD2 identical over 7 bases. With V trimmed by 1 base and J by 3 bases, 0 bases remained unmatched. This CDR3 comprises 14 residues. Germline assignment: CDR1 KGHSH and CDR2 LQKENI. The CDR3 region is CASSPLAGYNEQFF. For the CDR3, the DNA is TGTGCCAGCTCACCACTAGCGGGCTACAATGAGCAGTTCTTC. The full variable domain, with the rest looked up from reference TRBV18 and TRBJ2-1, is NAGVMQNPRHLVRRRGQEARLRCSPMKGHSHVYWYRQLPEEGLKFMVYLQKENIIDESGMPKERFSAEFPKEGPSILRIQQVVRGDSAAYFCASSPLAGYNEQFFGPGTRLTVL.

The chain combines TRBV27 with TRBJ1-2; a weak D match, TRBD1 (5 bases). CDR3 size: 13 residues. V dropped 10 bases and J dropped 0 bases, with 12 bases sitting between them. CDR1 and CDR2 (germline): MNHEY, SMNVEV (reference sequence). DNA of the CDR3: TGTGCCATCCGACAGTCCCCTAACTATGGCTACACCTTC. Amino acids: CAIRQSPNYGYTF.

The chain joins TRBV10-2 to TRBJ2-3; perhaps TRBD2 as D (5 bases). Germline V lookup: CDR1 WSHSY, CDR2 SAAADI. Trimming removed 2 bases from V and 8 bases from J, with 20 bases in between. This CDR3 is built from 16 residues. The CDR3 loop reads CASSERALSIGGTQYF. In DNA, the CDR3 is TGCGCCAGCAGTGAGCGTGCCCTCTCAATAGGAGGTACGCAGTATTTT.

This sequence joins TRBV19 and TRBJ1-1; D remains ambiguous. V was cut by 3 bases and J by 2 bases, with 10 bases left in between. CDR1 and CDR2 (germline): LNHDA, SQIVND (reference sequence). The CDR3 spans 14 residues. This CDR3 reads CASSMEQSNTEAFF. In nucleotides, the CDR3 is TGTGCCAGTAGTATGGAACAGAGCAACACTGAAGCTTTCTTT. Filled out from reference TRBV19 and TRBJ1-1, the complete variable domain reads DGGITQSPKYLFRKEGQNVTLSCEQNLNHDAMYWYRQDPGQGLRLIYYSQIVNDFQKGDIAEGYSVSREKKESFPLTVTSAQKNPTAFYLCASSMEQSNTEAFFGQGTRLTVV.